This T cell receptor beta chain was obtained from a study of OX40 agonist ivuxolimab in advanced cancers. As to this clone: Its antigen is unidentified.

The V gene's germline CDR1 is SEHNR and CDR2 FQNEAQ (reference sequence). V dropped 0 bases and J dropped 10 bases, with 13 bases sitting between them. This CDR3 is 14 amino acids long. General study results and limits: With doses of 0.1-3.0 mg/kg, partial responders showed among the lowest clonal expansion.

This table comes from immunoSEQ multiplex PCR, and its TCRdb copy is limited to in-frame clones, with some not included. Of about 57,000 clones in the sample, 83% were seen once. Cycle 7 day 1, cycle 4 day 1, and baseline were the timepoints at which blood was sampled. The receptor comes from an adult with an advanced solid tumor such as melanoma, head and neck, liver or kidney cancer. Sequences were derived from CD4+ or CD8+ T cells sorted from blood, sampled in a trial of the OX40 agonist ivuxolimab. V usage is TRBV7-9 and J usage is TRBJ2-1; tentative D call: TRBD2 (6 bases). The CDR3 protein is CASSLAGGTLEQFF. The CDR3 region has the DNA TGTGCCAGCAGCTTAGCGGGAGGAACCCTAGAGCAGTTCTTC.